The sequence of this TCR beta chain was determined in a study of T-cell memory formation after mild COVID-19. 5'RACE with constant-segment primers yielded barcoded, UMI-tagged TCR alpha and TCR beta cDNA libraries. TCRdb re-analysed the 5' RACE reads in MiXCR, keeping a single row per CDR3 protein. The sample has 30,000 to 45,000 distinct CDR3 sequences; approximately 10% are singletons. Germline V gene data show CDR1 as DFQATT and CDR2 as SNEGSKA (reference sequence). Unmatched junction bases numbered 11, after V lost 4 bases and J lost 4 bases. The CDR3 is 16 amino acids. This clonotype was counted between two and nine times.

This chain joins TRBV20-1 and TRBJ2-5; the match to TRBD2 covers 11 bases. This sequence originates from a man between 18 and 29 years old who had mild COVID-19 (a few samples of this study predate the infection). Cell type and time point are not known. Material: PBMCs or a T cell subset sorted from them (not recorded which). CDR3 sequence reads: CSAKSFFSGGVETQYF. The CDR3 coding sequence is TGCAGTGCTAAATCCTTTTTTAGCGGGGGGGTAGAGACCCAGTACTTC.